This T cell receptor beta chain was recovered during a study of T cell changes during pregnancy in multiple sclerosis. The repertoire was sequenced with immunoSEQ multiplex PCR; TCRdb's copy has only in-frame clones and lacks some. The table has roughly 28,000 clones, approximately 90% seen once. There are 14 residues in the CDR3. V lost 3 bases and J lost 3; bases outside the gene matches: 6. Germline V lookup: CDR1 SGDLS, CDR2 YYNGEE. The material sequenced was CD8+ T cells from peripheral blood mononuclear cells, taken before pregnancy. J is TRBJ2-7 and V is TRBV9, with 7 nucleotides matching TRBD1. The source is a female donor with multiple sclerosis, enrolled in a pregnancy study. The CDR3 DNA sequence: TGTGCCAGCAGCGCTGGGACAGAGGGCTACGAGCAGTACTTC. Its translation is CASSAGTEGYEQYF.